The entry below describes one T cell receptor beta chain. Its target antigen remains unknown. Base qualities are not provided; no much larger clone lies one nucleotide away. As encoded in the germline V gene, CDR1 is MNHEY while CDR2 is SVGAGI. V is reduced by 0 bases and J by 0 bases, leaving a spacing of 5 bases between them. The CDR3 goes from the cysteine to the phenylalanine over 14 residues. Only the CDR3 region is kept as DNA, spanning 42 bases read in frame from base 1. Each collaborating institution followed its own protocols to collect whole blood in K2EDTA tubes. For TCRbeta analysis, collaborator samples were shipped as frozen whole blood, as isolated PBMCs, or as DNA extracted from either sample type. These data are taken from a study of blood T cell repertoires in COVID-19 (dated by TCRdb to the early 2020s). As for the study more broadly: Samples covering the acute and convalescent phases of COVID-19 were provided by collaborators in the United States, Italy and Spain. The prospective study material was composed of cDNA or gDNA derived from T cells, B-cell-depleted T cells, or PBMCs. The dataset comprised deeply sampled blood TCRbeta repertoires from subjects exposed to, actively infected with, or recovered from COVID-19. A freely available public database, intended as a resource for researchers studying the immune response to SARS-CoV-2, is where the repertoires were released. The samples were drawn from the first 160 participants of the ongoing ImmuneRACE study and from 1,254 subjects provided by 6 global collaborators. The sample metadata nearly always contained a de-identified subject ID, COVID-19 status, age in years and sex. Where available, HLA class I and class II types were taken from metadata supplied by the sample provider and were not determined by assay-based typing. General study outcomes and caveats: How much clinical and demographic metadata was included differed by source and by participant, and the metadata was provided uncurated.

The immunoSEQ Assay, a bias-controlled multiplex PCR, was used to amplify TCRbeta CDR3 regions from genomic DNA. In the source study's methods: The number of nucleated cells in each sample was estimated by amplification of reference gene primers within the assay. To quantify the absolute abundance of each unique TCRbeta CDR3 rearrangement, sequence reads were collapsed and filtered. For each sample, productive Simpson clonality was calculated as the square root of Simpson's diversity index across productive rearrangements. TCRdb limited this immuneACCESS table to in-frame rearrangements with V and J called. A share of clones is missing; checked studies link under half to unresolved V genes, and the rest is unexplained. For V, J and clone size, that table is used; D and trimming come from the DNA. The sample has a few hundred thousand clones on record, approximately 81% of them singletons. The biggest ten clones account for under 3.5% of the sample.

Sequenced: peripheral blood. This TCR came from a woman younger than 30 with acute or convalescent COVID-19. Recombination connected TRBV6-5 to TRBJ1-2; the D gene cannot be resolved reliably. CDR3 sequence: CASSYSPSNYGYTF. The nucleotide sequence reads as follows: TGTGCCAGCAGTTACTCTCCGTCTAACTATGGCTACACCTTC.